The text below deals with one T cell receptor (beta chain). The sample belongs to a study of technical replicates of blood from a handful of donors. Assay used: immunoSEQ multiplex PCR; TCRdb lists only in-frame clones, some missing. The sample records 70,000 to 95,000 clones, 85% to 95% being singletons. V was clipped by 5 bases and J by 6 bases; unmatched bases: 10. CDR3 length equals 14 residues. CDR1 and CDR2 from the germline V gene are GTSNPN and SVGIG (reference sequence). The receptor was derived from a human donor in good health. This chain joins TRBV30 and TRBJ2-1, with TRBD1 matching over 7 bases. The sample consisted of T cells isolated from PBMCs. CDR3 DNA: TGTGCCTGGGGTGCACCCACAGGGGTCAATGAGCAGTTCTTC. It specifies CAWGAPTGVNEQFF.